This T cell receptor beta chain is from a study of blood T cell repertoires in COVID-19. For the study at large: Sites across the United States, Italy and Spain contributed samples from acute and convalescent COVID-19. PBMCs, B-cell-depleted T cells, or T cells were the source of the cDNA or gDNA that made up the material.

The germline V gene encodes CDR1 SGHAT and CDR2 FQNNGV. The germline V and J ends were trimmed by 4 bases and 6 bases, with 10 bases remaining between them. The CDR3 extends over 13 amino acids. Clones were sequenced by immunoSEQ multiplex PCR, and TCRdb holds only the in-frame ones, with some missing. The repertoire includes 35,000 to 50,000 clones, roughly 84% of them detected once, and about 12% sits in the top ten. The chain joins TRBV11-2 to TRBJ2-1, with D tentatively TRBD1 (5 bases). The specimen sequenced was peripheral blood. The TCR comes from a human donor in a cohort sampled during active COVID-19. CDR3: CASSWQGFNEQFF. The CDR3 region has the DNA TGTGCCAGCAGCTGGCAGGGTTTCAATGAGCAGTTCTTC.